One sample yielded the 31 T cell receptor beta chains listed below, sequenced in a study of blood T cell repertoires in COVID-19. Measured with immunoSEQ multiplex PCR; TCRdb has only the in-frame clones, and not every one. The top ten hold around 3.5% of the sample, which has 270,000 or so clones, about 80% seen once. Sequencing used PBMCs or T cells enriched from blood (not recorded which). These receptors originate from a man over 45 who had recovered from COVID-19.

This rearrangement joins TRBV28 to TRBJ1-2, with unresolved D. Trimming cost V 5 bases and J 4 bases, with 20 bases left between them. The CDR3 consists of 16 residues. Per germline, CDR1 MDHEN and CDR2 SYDVKM. The CDR3 loop reads CASSAFEVSAAYGYTF. As DNA, the CDR3 is TGTGCCAGCAGTGCCTTTGAGGTTTCGGCCGCCTATGGCTACACCTTC.

The V gene is TRBV28, the J gene TRBJ2-1; the D is unclear. V lost 2 bases, J lost 7 bases, and 21 bases lay in between. The CDR3 is made up of 17 amino acids. Germline V CDR1 and CDR2: MDHEN, SYDVKM. DNA of the CDR3: TGTGCCAGCAGTTTAAATTTCGGTAGTCCCTCGCGGAATGAGCAGTTCTTC. This codes for CASSLNFGSPSRNEQFF.

CDR3 amino acids: CASSLAGGGPTSNTEAFF. Here the CDR3 DNA reads TGTGCCAGCAGCTTAGCGGGCGGGGGACCCACCTCCAACACTGAAGCTTTCTTT. This chain joins TRBV11-1 and TRBJ1-1; D may be TRBD1 (5 bases). Germline loops: CDR1 SGHAT, CDR2 FQDESV (reference sequence). The CDR3 contains 18 residues. Trimming took off 0 bases at V and 2 bases at J, with 19 bases between the two ends.

The chain combines TRBV12-3 or TRBV12-4 with TRBJ1-1, with D possibly matching TRBD1 (6 bases). The CDR3 extends over 13 amino acids. Trimming removed 1 base at V and 5 bases at J, with 8 bases between. CDR3 amino acids: CASSLEGGTEAFF. The CDR3 DNA sequence: TGTGCCAGCAGTTTAGAAGGGGGAACTGAAGCTTTCTTT.

This clone was found once. The chain has TRBV28 and TRBJ2-2, with D tentatively TRBD2 (6 bases). In germline, CDR1 is MDHEN, CDR2 SYDVKM. There are 15 residues in the CDR3. V shed 8 bases and J shed 0 bases, with 13 bases lying between them. Here the CDR3 reads CASRSAGTNTGELFF. The CDR3 DNA sequence: TGTGCCAGCCGTTCGGCGGGGACGAACACCGGGGAGCTGTTTTTT.

In this sample, this clone turned up once. The chain joins TRBV30 to TRBJ1-5, with D possibly being TRBD1 (5 bases). Trimming took off 3 bases at V and 0 bases at J, with 9 bases between the two ends. The V gene's germline CDR1 is GTSNPN and CDR2 SVGIG (reference sequence). The CDR3 consists of 14 residues. DNA of the CDR3: TGTGCCTGGAGGGATGACAGTAGCAATCAGCCCCAGCATTTT. Its protein is CAWRDDSSNQPQHF. Looking up the rest from reference TRBV30 and TRBJ1-5 gives the full variable domain: SQTIHQWPATLVQPVGSPLSLECTVEGTSNPNLYWYRQAAGRGLQLLFYSVGIGQISSEVPQNLSASRPQDRQFILSSKKLLLSDSGFYLCAWRDDSSNQPQHFGDGTRLSIL.

The chain couples TRBV10-1 to TRBJ2-2; D call uncertain. The CDR3 is made up of 14 amino acids. V gave up 3 bases and J gave up 7 bases, with 12 bases separating them. The germline CDR1 and CDR2 sequences are WNHNN and SYGVQD (reference sequence). CDR3 region: CASSDHGSGGELFF. The CDR3 region has the DNA TGCGCCAGCAGTGATCACGGATCGGGCGGGGAGCTGTTTTTT.

The CDR3 DNA is TGTGCCAGCAGATCGGGACAGACAGGATTTTATGGCTACACCTTC. This translates into CASRSGQTGFYGYTF. The chain employs TRBV2 and TRBJ1-2, with 7 bases aligning to TRBD1. J was trimmed by 5 bases and V by 6 bases; bases with no gene match: 12. The CDR3 covers 15 residues. Germline CDR1 and CDR2: SNHLY and FYNNEI.

The V call is TRBV3-1 (or the pseudogene TRBV3-2), the J call TRBJ2-6; D is ambiguous. Germline assignment: CDR1 LGHDT and CDR2 YNNKEL (reference sequence). The CDR3 runs 16 residues. The V end was cut by 5 bases, the J end by 0 bases, with 11 bases between. CDR3 bases: TGTGCCAGCAGCATAATTAGAACCTCTGGGGCCAACGTCCTGACTTTC. Amino acid sequence: CASSIIRTSGANVLTF.

This chain links TRBV2 with TRBJ2-5; weak D call: TRBD1 (5 bases). The V end lost 6 bases, the J end lost 2 bases, and 10 bases lay between the germline ends. CDR3 length equals 13 residues. Germline V gene data show CDR1 as SNHLY and CDR2 as FYNNEI. The CDR3 DNA reads TGTGCCAGCAGGGCAAGACAGCAAGAGACCCAGTACTTC. Protein product: CASRARQQETQYF.

The chain has TRBV6-4 and TRBJ2-3; perhaps TRBD2 as D (6 bases). The germline V gene encodes CDR1 MRHNA and CDR2 SNTAGT. This CDR3 is built from 15 residues. The ends were cut back, 5 bases at V and 0 bases at J, with 12 bases in the middle. In nucleotides, the CDR3 is TGTGCCAGCAGTTCTACGGGGACTAGCACAGATACGCAGTATTTT. It yields the protein CASSSTGTSTDTQYF.

This clone is a singleton in its sample. The chain carries TRBV6-5 and TRBJ1-2; 7 nucleotides match TRBD1. CDR1 MNHEY and CDR2 SVGAGI come from the germline V gene. Trimming cost V 7 bases and J 2 bases; bases outside gene matches: 4. The CDR3 is 13 residues long. CDR3 residues: CASITDRNYGYTF. CDR3 sequence (DNA): TGTGCCAGCATAACGGACAGGAACTATGGCTACACCTTC.

V and J are TRBV5-1 and TRBJ1-1, with D uncertain. Germline-derived CDR1 and CDR2 are SGHRS and YFSETQ. This CDR3 has 14 amino acids. Between the trimmed V and J ends, which lost 4 bases and 8 bases, there was a span of 18 bases. This chain's CDR3 is CASSPNTGFGEAFF. CDR3 DNA: TGCGCCAGCAGCCCCAATACGGGGTTCGGGGAAGCTTTCTTT. Full variable domain (outside the CDR3, taken from reference TRBV5-1 and TRBJ1-1): KAGVTQTPRYLIKTRGQQVTLSCSPISGHRSVSWYQQTPGQGLQFLFEYFSETQRNKGNFPGRFSGRQFSNSRSEMNVSTLELGDSALYLCASSPNTGFGEAFFGQGTRLTVV.

This chain joins TRBV10-1 and TRBJ2-7; D is possibly TRBD1 (6 bases). Germline V gene sequence: CDR1 WNHNN, CDR2 SYGVQD (reference sequence). The CDR3 consists of 22 residues. Trimming cost V 6 bases and J 2 bases, with 38 bases left between them. The CDR3 here is CASSEGPPVLGRGSPRTYEQYF. The CDR3 coding sequence is TGCGCCAGCAGCGAGGGCCCCCCGGTGTTGGGCAGGGGCTCTCCTCGTACCTACGAGCAGTACTTC.

This clone was seen a handful of times. Here the CDR3 DNA reads TGTGCCTGGAGCCCCCCAGGGGGTCCCCAGCATTTT. Protein product: CAWSPPGGPQHF. V gene TRBV30 combines with J gene TRBJ1-5; 7 bases agree with TRBD1. V dropped 3 bases and J dropped 10; count of bases not matched to a gene: 6. CDR1 is GTSNPN, CDR2 SVGIG, per germline (reference sequence). CDR3 size: 12 residues.

The chain couples TRBV7-9 to TRBJ1-2; D is possibly TRBD1 (5 bases). Germline CDR1 is SEHNR and CDR2 is FQNEAQ (reference sequence). The CDR3 contains 14 residues. Trimming stripped 5 bases from V and 6 bases from J, with 16 bases between. The CDR3 DNA is TGTGCCAGCAGCCCCACCCCAGGGTTCGATGGCTACACCTTC. Protein sequence: CASSPTPGFDGYTF.

Details on this clone: The junction differs from germline at one of its ends, possibly a read error. In nucleotides, the CDR3 is TGTGCCAGCTCCCCACTTGCGGAAGGAGAGCAGTACTTC. As protein: CASSPLAEGEQYF. The chain links TRBV18 to TRBJ2-7, with D unresolved. The CDR3 totals 13 residues. Germline V gene sequence: CDR1 KGHSH, CDR2 LQKENI.

The gene calls are TRBV7-3 and TRBJ2-3; TRBD2 agrees at 8 bases. The CDR3 runs to 15 residues. V was clipped by 5 bases and J by 7 bases; unmatched bases: 11. CDR1 and CDR2 (germline): SGHTA, FQGTGA. CDR3: CASSADAQRGNTQYF. The CDR3 nucleotides are TGTGCCAGCAGCGCCGATGCCCAGCGGGGGAATACGCAGTATTTT.

The chain has TRBV5-6 and TRBJ1-2; 7 positions match TRBD1. With V trimmed by 0 bases and J by 5 bases, 4 bases remained unmatched. The CDR3 spans 14 residues. The V gene's germline CDR1 is SGHDT and CDR2 YYEEEE. Here the CDR3 reads CASSLAGQPYGYTF. CDR3 nucleotide sequence: TGTGCCAGCAGCTTGGCGGGACAGCCATATGGCTACACCTTC. Filled out from reference TRBV5-6 and TRBJ1-2, the complete variable domain reads DAGVTQSPTHLIKTRGQQVTLRCSPKSGHDTVSWYQQALGQGPQFIFQYYEEEERQRGNFPDRFSGHQFPNYSSELNVNALLLGDSALYLCASSLAGQPYGYTFGSGTRLTVV.

The gene calls are TRBV28 and TRBJ1-4; D gene ambiguous. The germline gives CDR1 MDHEN, CDR2 SYDVKM. Trimming removed 2 bases from V and 7 bases from J, with 14 bases in between. The CDR3 totals 15 residues. As DNA, the CDR3 is TGTGCCAGCAGTTTAGAGGGTTCGGTTGGTGAAAAACTGTTTTTT. Translating gives CASSLEGSVGEKLFF.

J is TRBJ2-1 and V is TRBV27, with a tentative D call TRBD2 (5 bases). The CDR3 has 12 residues. Germline V gene lookup returns CDR1 MNHEY and CDR2 SMNVEV (reference sequence). V shed 5 bases and J shed 9 bases, with 11 bases lying between them. The CDR3 DNA follows: TGTGCCAGCAGTAGGGCGGGCCCTGAGCAGTTCTTC. Amino acids: CASSRAGPEQFF.

The chain uses TRBV11-2 and TRBJ2-6; D is possibly TRBD2 (6 bases). Germline CDR1 reads SGHAT; CDR2 reads FQNNGV. V was pared by 7 bases and J by 0 bases, with 13 bases between. The CDR3 is 16 residues long. In DNA, the CDR3 is TGTGCCAGCATGGGGTGGCGGGGCTCTGGGGCCAACGTCCTGACTTTC. It translates to CASMGWRGSGANVLTF.

This clone was seen more than once but under ten times. The chain links TRBV7-3 to TRBJ2-3; D is possibly TRBD1 (6 bases). The CDR3 is 14 residues long. Germline V CDR1 and CDR2: SGHTA, FQGTGA. V was trimmed by 1 base and J by 11 bases, leaving 16 bases between them. In nucleotides, the CDR3 is TGTGCCAGCAGCTTAAGCTCTGGTGGGGGCGGGCAGTATTTT. Amino acid sequence: CASSLSSGGGGQYF.

The chain employs TRBV5-6 and TRBJ2-1, with TRBD2 identical over 13 bases. The CDR3 contains 17 residues. The J segment lost 0 bases and the V segment lost 3 bases, leaving 3 bases of the junction unmatched. CDR1 SGHDT and CDR2 YYEEEE come from the germline V gene. In DNA form, the CDR3 reads TGTGCCAGCAGCTCGACTAGCGGGAGGTCCTCCTACAATGAGCAGTTCTTC. It encodes CASSSTSGRSSYNEQFF.

V gene TRBV9 combines with J gene TRBJ1-6, with a tentative D call TRBD1 (6 bases). This CDR3 comprises 17 residues. Deletions cut 3 bases from V and 0 bases from J, with 13 bases between. CDR1 is SGDLS, CDR2 YYNGEE, per germline. The CDR3 nucleotides are TGTGCCAGCAGCGAGGGACACGTCAGCTCCTATAATTCACCCCTCCACTTT. This encodes CASSEGHVSSYNSPLHF.

The chain employs TRBV5-6 and TRBJ1-2; no firm D call. Trimming took 2 bases from V and 4 from J, leaving 9 bases between them. Germline-derived CDR1 and CDR2 are SGHDT and YYEEEE. This CDR3 spans 13 amino acids. The CDR3: CASSLPSRYGYTF. In nucleotides, the CDR3 is TGTGCCAGCAGCTTACCGAGCCGCTATGGCTACACCTTC.

The CDR3 is CASFTPNTGELFF. The CDR3 nucleotides read TGTGCCAGCTTTACACCGAACACCGGGGAGCTGTTTTTT. The chain has TRBV6-5 and TRBJ2-2; D not resolved. CDR1 MNHEY and CDR2 SVGAGI come from the germline V gene. The CDR3 runs 13 residues. The V and J ends lost 8 bases and 0 bases respectively, with 7 bases between them.

This clone was found a few times. The rearrangement joins TRBV11-3 to TRBJ2-7; 9 bases align to TRBD1. There are 16 residues in the CDR3. V dropped 1 base and J dropped 4; count of bases not matched to a gene: 8. Germline CDR1 SGHNT, CDR2 YENEEA. The chain's CDR3 is CASSLVSGTGYYEQYF. CDR3 bases: TGTGCCAGCAGCTTAGTCTCGGGGACAGGGTATTACGAGCAGTACTTC.

CDR3 DNA: TGTGCCAGCAGCGCCTTAGCGGGACCCCCCAATGAGCAGTTCTTC. Protein product: CASSALAGPPNEQFF. The V and J genes are TRBV9 and TRBJ2-1; TRBD2 agrees at 8 bases. Germline V lookup: CDR1 SGDLS, CDR2 YYNGEE. This CDR3 is built from 15 residues. V trimming: 3 bases; J trimming: 6 bases; junction bases outside the gene matches: 8.

The V and J genes are TRBV2 and TRBJ2-3; 8 positions match TRBD1. The germline V gene encodes CDR1 SNHLY and CDR2 FYNNEI. The V segment lost 9 bases and the J segment 2 bases; nucleotides outside the gene matches: 7. The CDR3 length is 14 residues. DNA of the CDR3: TGTGCCAGTACCCAGACAGGGGCCACAGATACGCAGTATTTT. It is translated as CASTQTGATDTQYF. The full variable domain, with the rest looked up from reference TRBV2 and TRBJ2-3, is EPEVTQTPSHQVTQMGQEVILRCVPISNHLYFYWYRQILGQKVEFLVSFYNNEISEKSEIFDDQFSVERPDGSNFTLKIRSTKLEDSAMYFCASTQTGATDTQYFGPGTRLTVL.

This chain connects TRBV18 to TRBJ1-2, with TRBD1 identical over 11 bases. Trimming took 3 bases from V and 4 from J; bases not matched to a gene: 13. This CDR3 contains 18 residues. From germline, CDR1 is KGHSH and CDR2 LQKENI. The CDR3 DNA follows: TGTGCCAGCTCACCGATCCCACCCGGACAGGGGGCAGGCTATGGCTACACCTTC. Translating it yields CASSPIPPGQGAGYGYTF. Supplemented by reference TRBV18 and TRBJ1-2, the full variable domain reads NAGVMQNPRHLVRRRGQEARLRCSPMKGHSHVYWYRQLPEEGLKFMVYLQKENIIDESGMPKERFSAEFPKEGPSILRIQQVVRGDSAAYFCASSPIPPGQGAGYGYTFGSGTRLTVV.